These 5 T cell receptor beta chains were sequenced from one sample in a study of control samples from healthy donors and cancer patients. Clones were read by immunoSEQ multiplex PCR, and TCRdb kept only the in-frame ones, dropping some. The data contain fewer than 500,000 clones, 80% to 95% of them singletons. The sample comprised PBMCs. The source is a man aged 35-49 years with head and neck cancer.

The J gene is TRBJ1-2, the V gene TRBV18, with TRBD1 matching over 11 bases. This CDR3 is 16 amino acids long. Per germline, CDR1 KGHSH and CDR2 LQKENI. The V and J ends lost 3 bases and 4 bases, in that order; junction bases with no gene match: 7. In nucleotides, the CDR3 is TGTGCCAGCTCACCCCCCGGGACAGGGGGAGGCTATGGCTACACCTTC. This gives the protein CASSPPGTGGGYGYTF. Filled out from reference TRBV18 and TRBJ1-2, the complete variable domain reads NAGVMQNPRHLVRRRGQEARLRCSPMKGHSHVYWYRQLPEEGLKFMVYLQKENIIDESGMPKERFSAEFPKEGPSILRIQQVVRGDSAAYFCASSPPGTGGGYGYTFGSGTRLTVV.

The chain uses TRBV11-2 and TRBJ1-3; tentative D call: TRBD1 (5 bases). The length of the CDR3 is 16 residues. V lost 6 bases and J lost 0, with 15 bases in between. Germline assignment: CDR1 SGHAT and CDR2 FQNNGV. The DNA for the CDR3 is TGTGCCAGCAGTCATTTGCCAGGGAGCTCTGGAAACACCATATATTTT. It translates to CASSHLPGSSGNTIYF.

The chain is built from TRBV6-5 and TRBJ2-7; D gene unclear. Trimming cost V 7 bases and J 0 bases, with 10 bases left between them. The germline gives CDR1 MNHEY, CDR2 SVGAGI. The length of the CDR3 is 13 residues. The CDR3 bases are TGTGCCAGCAAAGGCGTCAGCTCCTACGAGCAGTACTTC. Translated, it gives CASKGVSSYEQYF.

The J gene is TRBJ2-7, the V gene TRBV27, with D maybe TRBD1 (5 bases). This CDR3 region has 15 residues. Trimming shortened V by 6 bases and J by 0 bases, and 15 bases separated the two germline ends. Germline loops: CDR1 MNHEY, CDR2 SMNVEV (reference sequence). The CDR3 protein is CASSPAPGLSYEQYF. CDR3 in DNA: TGTGCCAGCAGCCCGGCCCCAGGGCTCTCCTACGAGCAGTACTTC.

The genes are TRBV9 and TRBJ2-7; D is perhaps TRBD1 (5 bases). Germline loops: CDR1 SGDLS, CDR2 YYNGEE. The CDR3 consists of 14 residues. V was cut by 0 bases and J by 2 bases, with 9 bases left in between. The CDR3 is CASSVEQGPYEQYF. As DNA, the CDR3 is TGTGCCAGCAGCGTAGAGCAGGGCCCCTACGAGCAGTACTTC.